This TCR beta chain was sequenced in a study of blood T cell repertoires in COVID-19. With 1 base removed from V and 2 bases from J, the gap between germline ends came to 7 bases. The CDR3 has 14 amino acids. Germline assignment: CDR1 MGHRA and CDR2 YSYEKL. Methods used by the authors: From reference gene primer amplification, estimates of nucleated cell counts were derived. Here immunoSEQ multiplex PCR was the method, and the copy in TCRdb shows in-frame clones only, minus some. V, J and clone size were drawn from that table, and D and trimming were deduced from the DNA. The sample yields 25,000 to 35,000 clones, around 93% seen once.

This chain uses TRBV4-1 with TRBJ2-3; D is unresolved. This sequence was found in a human donor with active COVID-19. The donor label of this sample is uncertain. The sequencing sample was made of peripheral blood. The CDR3 protein is CASSQGPHTDTQYF. The DNA of the CDR3 is TGCGCCAGCAGCCAAGGTCCCCACACAGATACGCAGTATTTT.